This T cell receptor (beta chain) was documented in a study of blood T cell repertoires in COVID-19. CDR1 is LNHDA and CDR2 is SQIVND in the germline V gene (reference sequence). The CDR3 length is 15 residues. With 8 bases removed from V and 5 bases from J, the gap between germline ends came to 16 bases. Profiling relied on immunoSEQ multiplex PCR, and the TCRdb table lists in-frame clones only, not all of them. The table has roughly 200,000 clones, about 83% seen once; the top ten hold just over 8.5%. The source is a middle-aged man with active or convalescent COVID-19. The material sequenced was peripheral blood. This rearrangement joins TRBV19 to TRBJ1-6, with D possibly TRBD1 on 6 matching bases. The CDR3 DNA sequence: TGTGCCAGTTGCTCAGGGGATTTTAATAATTCACCCCTCCACTTT. It codes for CASCSGDFNNSPLHF.